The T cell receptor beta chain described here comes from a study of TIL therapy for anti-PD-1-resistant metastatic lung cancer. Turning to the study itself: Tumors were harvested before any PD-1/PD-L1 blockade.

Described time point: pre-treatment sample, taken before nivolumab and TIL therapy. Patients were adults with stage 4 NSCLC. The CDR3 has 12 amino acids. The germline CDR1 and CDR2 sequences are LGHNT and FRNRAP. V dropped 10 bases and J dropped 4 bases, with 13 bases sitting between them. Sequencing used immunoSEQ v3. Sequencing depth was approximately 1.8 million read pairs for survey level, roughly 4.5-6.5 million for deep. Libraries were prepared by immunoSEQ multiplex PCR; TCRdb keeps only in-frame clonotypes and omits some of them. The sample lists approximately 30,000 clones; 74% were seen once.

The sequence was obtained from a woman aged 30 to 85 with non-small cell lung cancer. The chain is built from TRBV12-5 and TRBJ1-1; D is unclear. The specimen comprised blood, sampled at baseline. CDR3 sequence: CAITSRPTEAFF. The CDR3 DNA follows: TGTGCTATCACTTCCCGACCCACTGAAGCTTTCTTT. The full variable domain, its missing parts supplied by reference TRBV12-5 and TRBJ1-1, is DARVTQTPRHKVTEMGQEVTMRCQPILGHNTVFWYRQTMMQGLELLAYFRNRAPLDDSGMPKDRFSAEMPDATLATLKIQPSEPRDSAVYFCAITSRPTEAFFGQGTRLTVV.